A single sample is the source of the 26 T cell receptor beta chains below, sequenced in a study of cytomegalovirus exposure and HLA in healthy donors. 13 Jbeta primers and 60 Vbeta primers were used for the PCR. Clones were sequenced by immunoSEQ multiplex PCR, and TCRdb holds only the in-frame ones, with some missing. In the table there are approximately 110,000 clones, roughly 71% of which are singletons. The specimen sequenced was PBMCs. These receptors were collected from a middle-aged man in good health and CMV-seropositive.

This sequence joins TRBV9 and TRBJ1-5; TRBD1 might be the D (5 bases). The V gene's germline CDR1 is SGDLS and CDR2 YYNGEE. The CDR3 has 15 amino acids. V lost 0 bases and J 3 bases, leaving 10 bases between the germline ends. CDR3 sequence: CASSVGGDDNQPQHF. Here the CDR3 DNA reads TGTGCCAGCAGCGTAGGGGGGGACGACAATCAGCCCCAGCATTTT. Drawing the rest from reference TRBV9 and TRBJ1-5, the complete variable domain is DSGVTQTPKHLITATGQRVTLRCSPRSGDLSVYWYQQSLDQGLQFLIQYYNGEERAKGNILERFSAQQFPDLHSELNLSSLELGDSALYFCASSVGGDDNQPQHFGDGTRLSIL.

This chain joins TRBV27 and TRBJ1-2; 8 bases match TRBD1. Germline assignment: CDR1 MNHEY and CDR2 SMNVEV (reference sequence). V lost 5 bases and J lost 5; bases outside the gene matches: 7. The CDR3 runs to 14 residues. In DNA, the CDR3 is TGTGCCAGCAGTGAGGACAGGGACGGGTATGGCTACACCTTC. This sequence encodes CASSEDRDGYGYTF.

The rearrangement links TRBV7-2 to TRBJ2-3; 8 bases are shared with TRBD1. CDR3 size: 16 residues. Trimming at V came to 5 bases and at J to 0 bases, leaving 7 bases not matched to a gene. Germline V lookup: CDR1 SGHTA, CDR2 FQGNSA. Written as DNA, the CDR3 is TGTGCCAGCAGCAGGACGACAGGGGCTAGCACAGATACGCAGTATTTT. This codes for CASSRTTGASTDTQYF.

The CDR3 sequence: CASSIDRDRQNEQFF. The CDR3 nucleotides are TGTGCCAGCAGTATAGACCGGGACAGGCAGAATGAGCAGTTCTTC. The gene calls are TRBV27 and TRBJ2-1; TRBD1 matches at 8 bases. The length of the CDR3 is 15 residues. The J segment lost 7 bases and the V segment lost 5 bases, leaving 10 bases of the junction unmatched. CDR1 is MNHEY, CDR2 SMNVEV, per germline (reference sequence).

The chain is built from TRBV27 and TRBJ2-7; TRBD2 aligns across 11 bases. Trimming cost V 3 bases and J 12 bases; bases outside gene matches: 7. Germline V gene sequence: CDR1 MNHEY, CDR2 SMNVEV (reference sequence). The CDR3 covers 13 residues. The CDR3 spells CASSLTSGIQLYV. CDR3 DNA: TGTGCCAGCAGTTTGACTAGCGGGATCCAATTGTACGTC.

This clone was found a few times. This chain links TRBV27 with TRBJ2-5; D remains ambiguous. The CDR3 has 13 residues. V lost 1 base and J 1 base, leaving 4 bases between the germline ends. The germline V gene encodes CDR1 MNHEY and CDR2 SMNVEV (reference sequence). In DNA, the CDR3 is TGTGCCAGCAGTTTATACACCCAAGAGACCCAGTACTTC. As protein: CASSLYTQETQYF.

The CDR3 is CASSVGGRGDNEQFF. Written as DNA, the CDR3 is TGTGCCAGCAGCGTAGGAGGGAGAGGCGACAATGAGCAGTTCTTC. The chain is built from TRBV9 and TRBJ2-1; D perhaps matches TRBD2 (5 bases). CDR3 length equals 15 residues. V was clipped by 0 bases and J by 5 bases, with 12 bases between them. Per the germline V gene, CDR1 is SGDLS and CDR2 is YYNGEE.

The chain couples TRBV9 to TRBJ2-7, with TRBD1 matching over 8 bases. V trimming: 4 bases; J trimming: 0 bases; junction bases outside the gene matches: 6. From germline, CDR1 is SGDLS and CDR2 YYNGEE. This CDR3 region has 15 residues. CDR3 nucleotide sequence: TGTGCCAGCAGCTCCGGGACAGGCTTCTCCTACGAGCAGTACTTC. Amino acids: CASSSGTGFSYEQYF.

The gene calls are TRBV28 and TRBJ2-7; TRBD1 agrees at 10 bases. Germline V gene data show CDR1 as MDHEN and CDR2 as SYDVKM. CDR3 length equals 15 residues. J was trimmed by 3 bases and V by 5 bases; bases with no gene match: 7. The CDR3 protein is CASSNPGQGFYEQYF. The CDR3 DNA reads TGTGCCAGCAGTAACCCGGGACAGGGGTTCTACGAGCAGTACTTC.

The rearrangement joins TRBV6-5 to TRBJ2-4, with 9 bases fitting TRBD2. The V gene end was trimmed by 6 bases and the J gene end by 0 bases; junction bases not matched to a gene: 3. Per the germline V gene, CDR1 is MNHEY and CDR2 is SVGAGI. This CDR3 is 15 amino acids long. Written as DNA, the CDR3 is TGTGCCAGCAGCGCTAGCGGGGTAGCCAAAAACATTCAGTACTTC. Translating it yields CASSASGVAKNIQYF.

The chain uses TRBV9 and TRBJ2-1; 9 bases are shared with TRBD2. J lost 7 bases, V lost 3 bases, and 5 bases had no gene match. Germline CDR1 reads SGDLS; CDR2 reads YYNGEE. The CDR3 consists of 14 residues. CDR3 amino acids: CASSDPGLANEQFF. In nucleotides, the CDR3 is TGTGCCAGCAGCGATCCGGGACTAGCAAATGAGCAGTTCTTC.

This chain's CDR3 is CASTPTSGRGEQYF. For the CDR3, the DNA is TGTGCCAGTACCCCGACTAGCGGGAGGGGAGAGCAGTACTTC. The rearrangement links TRBV19 to TRBJ2-7; 14 bases agree with TRBD2. The germline V gene has CDR1 LNHDA and CDR2 SQIVND (reference sequence). Trimming took 7 bases from V and 7 from J; bases not matched to a gene: 6. The length of the CDR3 is 14 residues.

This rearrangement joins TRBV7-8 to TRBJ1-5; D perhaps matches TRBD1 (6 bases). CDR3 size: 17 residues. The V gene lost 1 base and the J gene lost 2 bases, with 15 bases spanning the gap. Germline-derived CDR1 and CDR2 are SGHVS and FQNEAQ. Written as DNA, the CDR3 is TGTGCCAGCAGCTTAGTGGGGGGGCAATCGGGCAATCAGCCCCAGCATTTT. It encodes CASSLVGGQSGNQPQHF. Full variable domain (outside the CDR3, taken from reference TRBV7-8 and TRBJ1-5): GAGVSQSPRYKVAKRGQDVALRCDPISGHVSLFWYQQALGQGPEFLTYFQNEAQLDKSGLPSDRFFAERPEGSVSTLKIQRTQQEDSAVYLCASSLVGGQSGNQPQHFGDGTRLSIL.

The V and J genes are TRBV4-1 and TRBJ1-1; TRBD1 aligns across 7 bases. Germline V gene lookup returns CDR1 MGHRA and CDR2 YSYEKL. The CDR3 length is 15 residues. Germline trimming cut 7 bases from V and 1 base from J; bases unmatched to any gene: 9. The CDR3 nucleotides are TGCGCCAGCACCGACAGGGCTTTAAGGAACACTGAAGCTTTCTTT. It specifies CASTDRALRNTEAFF.

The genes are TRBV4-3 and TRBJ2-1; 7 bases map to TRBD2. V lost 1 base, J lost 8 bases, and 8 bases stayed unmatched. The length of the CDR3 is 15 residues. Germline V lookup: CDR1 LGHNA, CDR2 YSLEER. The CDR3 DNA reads TGCGCCAGCAGCCAAGGGTCGGCGGGAGAATATGAGCAGTTCTTC. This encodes CASSQGSAGEYEQFF.

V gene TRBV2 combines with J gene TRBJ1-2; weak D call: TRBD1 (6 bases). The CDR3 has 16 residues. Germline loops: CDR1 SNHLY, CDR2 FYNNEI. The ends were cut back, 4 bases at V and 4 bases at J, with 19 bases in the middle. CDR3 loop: CASSATPEDSIYGYTF. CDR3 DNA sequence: TGTGCCAGCAGTGCAACACCGGAGGACAGCATCTATGGCTACACCTTC.

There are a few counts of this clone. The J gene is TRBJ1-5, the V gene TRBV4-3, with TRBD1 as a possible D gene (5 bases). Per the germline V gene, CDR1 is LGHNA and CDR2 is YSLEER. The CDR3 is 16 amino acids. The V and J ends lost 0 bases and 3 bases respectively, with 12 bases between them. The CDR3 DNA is TGCGCCAGCAGCCAAGAACACGGACACCACAATCAGCCCCAGCATTTT. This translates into CASSQEHGHHNQPQHF.

The CDR3 is CASSLTTTVTYEQYV. The CDR3 bases are TGTGCCAGCAGCTTGACTACGACGGTGACCTACGAGCAGTACGTC. The rearrangement links TRBV5-8 to TRBJ2-7; the D is unclear. The germline V gene encodes CDR1 SGHTS and CDR2 YDEGEE. V was clipped by 1 base and J by 2 bases, with 13 bases between them. CDR3 size: 15 residues.

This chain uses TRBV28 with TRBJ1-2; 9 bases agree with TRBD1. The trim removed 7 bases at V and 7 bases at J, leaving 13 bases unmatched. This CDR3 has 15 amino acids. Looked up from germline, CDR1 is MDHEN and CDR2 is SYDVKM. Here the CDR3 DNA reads TGTGCCAGCATCGGGACAGGGAAAGGAAGGGGTGGCTACACCTTC. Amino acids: CASIGTGKGRGGYTF.

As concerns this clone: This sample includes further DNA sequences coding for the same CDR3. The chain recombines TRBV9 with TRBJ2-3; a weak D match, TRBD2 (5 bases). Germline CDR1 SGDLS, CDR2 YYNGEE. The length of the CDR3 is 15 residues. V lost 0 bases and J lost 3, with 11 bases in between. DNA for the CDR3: TGTGCCAGCAGCGTAGGCGGCGGGCCGACAGATACGCAGTATTTT. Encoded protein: CASSVGGGPTDTQYF.

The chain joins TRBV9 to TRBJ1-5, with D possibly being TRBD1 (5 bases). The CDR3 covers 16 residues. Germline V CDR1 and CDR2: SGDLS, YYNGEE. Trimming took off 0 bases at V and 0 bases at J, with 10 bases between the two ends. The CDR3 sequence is CASSVGGGTSNQPQHF. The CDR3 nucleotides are TGTGCCAGCAGCGTAGGGGGAGGGACTAGCAATCAGCCCCAGCATTTT.

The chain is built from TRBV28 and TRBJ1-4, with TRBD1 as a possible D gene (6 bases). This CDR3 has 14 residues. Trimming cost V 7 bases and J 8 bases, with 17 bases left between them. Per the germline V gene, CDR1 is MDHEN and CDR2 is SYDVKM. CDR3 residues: CASNGTPVREKLFF. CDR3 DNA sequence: TGTGCCAGCAATGGGACACCAGTTAGAGAAAAACTGTTTTTT.

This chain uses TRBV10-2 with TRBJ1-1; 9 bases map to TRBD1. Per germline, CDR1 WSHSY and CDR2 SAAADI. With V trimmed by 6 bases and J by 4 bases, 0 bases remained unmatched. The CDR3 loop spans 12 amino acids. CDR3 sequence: CASRDRGTEAFF. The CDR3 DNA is TGCGCCAGCAGGGACAGGGGCACTGAAGCTTTCTTT.

The CDR3 DNA is TGTGCCAGCAGCCAATCGATGGCAACCGGGGAGCTGTTTTTT. It is translated as CASSQSMATGELFF. The chain couples TRBV16 to TRBJ2-2, with no clear D. CDR3 size: 14 residues. Trimming took 0 bases from V and 5 from J, leaving 7 bases between them. Germline V gene data show CDR1 as KGHSY and CDR2 as FQNENV. Complete variable domain (other parts from reference TRBV16 and TRBJ2-2): GEEVAQTPKHLVRGEGQKAKLYCAPIKGHSYVFWYQQVLKNEFKFLISFQNENVFDETGMPKERFSAKCLPNSPCSLEIQATKLEDSAVYFCASSQSMATGELFFGEGSRLTVL.

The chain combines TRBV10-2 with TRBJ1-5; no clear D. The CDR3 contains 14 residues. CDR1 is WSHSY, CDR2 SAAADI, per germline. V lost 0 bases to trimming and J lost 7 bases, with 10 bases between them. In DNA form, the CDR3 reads TGCGCCAGCAGTGAGTCAGCATCACTCCAGCCCCAGCATTTT. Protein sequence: CASSESASLQPQHF.

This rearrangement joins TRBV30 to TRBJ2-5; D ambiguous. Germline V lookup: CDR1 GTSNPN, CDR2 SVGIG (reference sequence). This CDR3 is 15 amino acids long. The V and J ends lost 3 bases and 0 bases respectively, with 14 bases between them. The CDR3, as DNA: TGTGCCTGGAGCCTCACTTTTCCGTACCAAGAGACCCAGTACTTC. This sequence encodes CAWSLTFPYQETQYF. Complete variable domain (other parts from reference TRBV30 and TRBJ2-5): SQTIHQWPATLVQPVGSPLSLECTVEGTSNPNLYWYRQAAGRGLQLLFYSVGIGQISSEVPQNLSASRPQDRQFILSSKKLLLSDSGFYLCAWSLTFPYQETQYFGPGTRLLVL.